These 22 T cell receptor beta chains were sequenced from one sample in a study of tumor and adjacent non-tumor tissue in lung cancer. This sample's RNA came from whole unsorted tissue. The library came from three nested PCR rounds adapted from ARM-PCR protocols. TCRdb reprocessed the multiplex PCR reads with MiXCR, giving one entry per CDR3 protein. The sample contains 70,000 to 90,000 distinct CDR3 sequences, roughly 76% of which appear only once. Sequenced sample: lung tumor tissue. The origin of the receptors is a woman aged 50 to 60 with non-small cell lung cancer.

Remarks on this clonotype: Germline and junction disagree at one end, which may indicate a read error. The genes are TRBV6-2 or TRBV6-3 and TRBJ2-7, with a weak D call TRBD1 (6 bases). CDR3 length: 15 residues. Germline CDR1 is MNHEY and CDR2 is SVGEGT. CDR3 region: CPSSKTGSNSYQQYF. The CDR3 DNA is TGTCCCAGCAGTAAAACAGGGTCAAACTCCTACCAGCAGTACTTC.

The chain combines TRBV10-2 with TRBJ2-1; 11 bases match TRBD2. The CDR3 covers 15 residues. Per the germline V gene, CDR1 is WSHSY and CDR2 is SAAADI. V lost 6 bases to trimming and J lost 7 bases; unmatched junction nucleotides: 8. CDR3 DNA sequence: TGCGCCAGCAGGACCGTGACTAGCGGGAATAATGAGCAGTTCTTC. This codes for CASRTVTSGNNEQFF.

V is TRBV6-2 or TRBV6-3 and J is TRBJ2-1; TRBD1 or TRBD2 may be the D gene (5 bases each). Germline V gene data show CDR1 as MNHEY and CDR2 as SVGEGT. V was trimmed by 10 bases and J by 9 bases, leaving 25 bases between them. The CDR3 length is 15 residues. CDR3 DNA: TGTGCCAACAGATCCGGGATAGGGGTTTTCGGTGAGCAGTTCTTC. This gives the protein CANRSGIGVFGEQFF.

With regard to this clonotype: Its ends do not fully match the called genes, so a read error is possible. The rearrangement uses TRBV6-2 or TRBV6-3 and TRBJ1-5, with unresolved D. Germline lookup yields CDR1 MNHEY and CDR2 SVGEGT. The CDR3 spans 14 residues. The CDR3 loop reads CASSRRADDQPQHF. In DNA, the CDR3 is TGTGCCAGCAGCCGAAGGGCAGACGATCAGCCCCAACATTTT.

In the case of this clonotype: Germline and junction disagree at one end, which may indicate a read error. The rearrangement links TRBV28 to TRBJ2-5; 9 nucleotides align to TRBD1. This CDR3 comprises 15 residues. Germline CDR1 reads MDHEN; CDR2 reads SYDVKM. CDR3 region: CASRQTGGTEKTHYF. The CDR3 coding sequence is TGTGCCAGCAGGCAAACAGGGGGCACGGAGAAGACCCATTACTTC. The variable domain in full, completed from reference TRBV28 and TRBJ2-5, reads DVKVTQSSRYLVKRTGEKVFLECVQDMDHENMFWYRQDPGLGLRLIYFSYDVKMKEKGDIPEGYSVSREKKERFSLILESASTNQTSMYLCASRQTGGTEKTHYFGPGTRLLVL.

Worth noting for this clonotype: This CDR3 fails to terminate in the conserved phenylalanine or tryptophan, so it likely reflects a read error. The J gene is TRBJ1-6, the V gene TRBV11-2; D possibly corresponds to TRBD1 (5 bases). This CDR3 has 14 amino acids. Germline-derived CDR1 and CDR2 are SGHAT and FQNNGV. The CDR3 region is CASGLDPGQSPLHY. The CDR3 DNA reads TGTGCCAGCGGCTTAGATCCAGGGCAATCACCTCTCCACTAT.

This clonotype has ten or more counts. The chain joins TRBV29-1 to TRBJ2-7; 8 positions agree with TRBD1. V trimming: 4 bases; J trimming: 3 bases; junction bases outside the gene matches: 2. This CDR3 has 12 residues. CDR1 and CDR2 (germline): SQVTM, ANQGSEA. For the CDR3, the DNA is TGCAGCGTTGTAGGACAGGGCTACGAGCAGTACTTC. This sequence encodes CSVVGQGYEQYF.

About this clonotype: One junction end disagrees with the germline gene, perhaps due to a read error. This chain uses TRBV7-9 with TRBJ1-4; D may be TRBD1 (5 bases). The germline CDR1 and CDR2 sequences are SEHNR and FQNEAQ (reference sequence). The CDR3 is 15 residues long. The CDR3 DNA follows: TGTGCCAGCAGTACAGGCGATGCAACTAATGAAAAACTGCTTTTT. It specifies CASSTGDATNEKLLF.

The J gene is TRBJ2-1, the V gene TRBV24-1; 9 positions match TRBD1. The CDR3 is 16 amino acids. Germline V gene lookup returns CDR1 KGHDR and CDR2 SFDVKD. The V gene end was trimmed by 4 bases and the J gene end by 11 bases; junction bases not matched to a gene: 14. The CDR3 spells CATSDFRDRETGKQFF. The CDR3 nucleotides read TGTGCCACCAGTGACTTCCGGGACAGGGAGACCGGTAAGCAGTTCTTC.

Notes on this clonotype: The junction does not match germline at one end; this may be a read error. V and J are TRBV5-5 and TRBJ2-7; the match to TRBD1 covers 7 bases. The length of the CDR3 is 15 residues. Per germline, CDR1 SGHKS and CDR2 YYEKEE (reference sequence). The CDR3 region is CASSQDGEGAYEQYF. CDR3 DNA sequence: TGTGCCAGCAGTCAAGACGGAGAGGGGGCCTACGAGCAGTATTTC. Full variable domain (rest looked up from reference TRBV5-5 and TRBJ2-7): DAGVTQSPTHLIKTRGQQVTLRCSPISGHKSVSWYQQVLGQGPQFIFQYYEKEERGRGNFPDRFSARQFPNYSSELNVNALLLGDSALYLCASSQDGEGAYEQYFGPGTRLTVT.

This chain joins TRBV12-3 or TRBV12-4 and TRBJ2-1; weak D call: TRBD1 (6 bases). This CDR3 spans 13 amino acids. The CDR3 nucleotides read TGTCTCAGCAGTTTTCAGGGGAGCAATGAGCAGTTCTTC. Its translation: CLSSFQGSNEQFF.

As regards this clonotype: Germline is not matched at one junction end, which may reflect a read error. This chain uses TRBV28 with TRBJ2-7; TRBD1 might be the D (5 bases). The length of the CDR3 is 14 residues. Germline CDR1 MDHEN, CDR2 SYDVKM. In nucleotides, the CDR3 is TGTGCCAGCTGTTTAACAGGCGGCCCCTACGAGCAGTACTTC. Protein: CASCLTGGPYEQYF.

This chain uses TRBV11-2 with TRBJ2-1; weak D call: TRBD2 (5 bases). Trimming removed 4 bases at V and 4 bases at J, with 8 bases between. The CDR3 is made up of 13 amino acids. CDR1 and CDR2 from the germline V gene are SGHAT and FQNNGV. This CDR3 reads CASSYGLYNEQFF. The CDR3 DNA reads TGTGCCAGCAGCTACGGACTTTACAATGAGCAGTTCTTC.

Comments on this clonotype: At one boundary the junction diverges from the germline segment, which might be a read error. The V call is TRBV20-1, the J call TRBJ1-4; D is ambiguous. Per germline, CDR1 DFQATT and CDR2 SNEGSKA (reference sequence). CDR3 length: 14 residues. The CDR3 region has the DNA TGCAGTCCTAGAGAGGCAGGTTTTAATGATAAACTGTCTTTT. Protein: CSPREAGFNDKLSF.

A remark on this clonotype: With a much larger clone just one base away, this may be a read error. Because the CDR3 is missing its conserved closing phenylalanine or tryptophan, this is likely a read error. The V call is TRBV20-1, the J call TRBJ2-5; D ambiguous. The CDR3 spans 17 residues. V lost 4 bases, J lost 3 bases, and 24 bases lay in between. CDR1 DFQATT and CDR2 SNEGSKA come from the germline V gene (reference sequence). The CDR3 is CSAISPTTLEPKETQYL. The CDR3 bases are TGCAGTGCTATCAGCCCGACAACCCTTGAGCCCAAAGAGACCCAGTACCTC.

This clonotype showed up many times. The rearrangement links TRBV30 to TRBJ1-5; TRBD1 agrees at 7 bases. The junction had 3 bases not matched to a gene; V was cut back by 2 bases and J by 5 bases. Germline V lookup: CDR1 GTSNPN, CDR2 SVGIG (reference sequence). CDR3 length: 13 residues. This CDR3 is CAWSTGADQPQHF. CDR3 nucleotide sequence: TGTGCCTGGAGTACAGGGGCAGATCAGCCCCAGCATTTT.

The J gene is TRBJ2-1, the V gene TRBV6-1, with D maybe TRBD1 (5 bases). Trimming removed 6 bases from V and 7 bases from J, with 22 bases in between. Germline V gene data show CDR1 as MNHNS and CDR2 as SASEGT. There are 16 residues in the CDR3. This CDR3 is CASSAPGCGEINEQFF. The CDR3 DNA is TGTGCCAGCAGCGCTCCAGGGTGCGGAGAGATTAATGAGCAGTTCTTC.

For this clonotype: Since a much larger clone is just one base distant, this may be a read error. The rearrangement uses TRBV7-9 and TRBJ1-4; 8 positions agree with TRBD1. The germline V gene has CDR1 SEHNR and CDR2 FQNEAQ (reference sequence). Trimming at V came to 5 bases and at J to 8 bases, leaving 7 bases not matched to a gene. This CDR3 spans 14 amino acids. In DNA form, the CDR3 reads TGTGCCAGCAGCCAGGGACAGGTGCGCGAAAAACTGTTTTTT. Its translation is CASSQGQVREKLFF.

A word on this clonotype: One end of the junction does not line up with germline, which may come from a read error. The chain joins TRBV11-2 to TRBJ2-1; TRBD2 agrees at 7 bases. Germline V gene sequence: CDR1 SGHAT, CDR2 FQNNGV. This CDR3 region has 15 residues. CDR3 bases: TGTGCCAGCAGCTTTATAACGGGAGGAGACAATGAGCGGTTTTTC. Protein: CASSFITGGDNERFF. The variable domain in full, completed from reference TRBV11-2 and TRBJ2-1, reads EAGVAQSPRYKIIEKRQSVAFWCNPISGHATLYWYQQILGQGPKLLIQFQNNGVVDDSQLPKDRFSAERLKGVDSTLKIQPAKLEDSAVYLCASSFITGGDNERFFGPGTRLTVL.

Worth noting for this clonotype: An end of the junction does not agree with germline; a read error may underlie this. This sequence joins TRBV4-3 and TRBJ2-1, with D perhaps TRBD2 (5 bases). Germline CDR1 reads LGHNA; CDR2 reads YSLEER. The CDR3 runs 13 residues. CDR3 sequence reads: CACSRIQRAEQFF. The CDR3 region has the DNA TGCGCCTGCAGCCGGATCCAGAGGGCTGAGCAATTCTTC.

On this clonotype itself: The junction does not match germline at one end; this may be a read error. This chain uses TRBV11-2 with TRBJ2-7; D is possibly TRBD1 or TRBD2 (5 bases each). The CDR3 has 17 amino acids. The V gene's germline CDR1 is SGHAT and CDR2 FQNNGV. DNA of the CDR3: TGTGCCAGTAGCTTAGCCCTGGGACGCACGGGGCCCTACGAGCAGTACTTC. Encoded protein: CASSLALGRTGPYEQYF. The full variable domain, its missing parts supplied by reference TRBV11-2 and TRBJ2-7, is EAGVAQSPRYKIIEKRQSVAFWCNPISGHATLYWYQQILGQGPKLLIQFQNNGVVDDSQLPKDRFSAERLKGVDSTLKIQPAKLEDSAVYLCASSLALGRTGPYEQYFGPGTRLTVT.

The table lists this clonotype with many counts. V usage is TRBV20-1 and J usage is TRBJ2-6, with D possibly TRBD1 on 6 matching bases. V lost 3 bases and J lost 0, with 9 bases in between. The CDR3 is 15 residues long. CDR1 and CDR2 (germline): DFQATT, SNEGSKA (reference sequence). The CDR3 DNA reads TGCAGTGCTAGCCCCAGGGGCTCTGGGGCCAACGTCCTGACTTTC. Protein product: CSASPRGSGANVLTF.